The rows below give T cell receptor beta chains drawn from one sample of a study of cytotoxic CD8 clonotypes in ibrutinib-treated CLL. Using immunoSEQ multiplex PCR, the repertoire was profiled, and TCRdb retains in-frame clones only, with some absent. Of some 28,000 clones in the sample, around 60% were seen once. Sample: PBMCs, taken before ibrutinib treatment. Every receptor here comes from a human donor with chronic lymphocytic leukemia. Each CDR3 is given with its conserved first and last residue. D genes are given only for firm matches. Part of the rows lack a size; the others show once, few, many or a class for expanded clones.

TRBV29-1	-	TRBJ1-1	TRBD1	CSARQGANTEAFF	TGCAGCGCCCGACAGGGAGCGAACACTGAAGCTTTCTTT
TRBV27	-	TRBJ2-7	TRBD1	CASSFSAGGSYEQYF	TGTGCCAGCAGTTTCTCGGCAGGGGGCTCCTACGAGCAGTACTTC
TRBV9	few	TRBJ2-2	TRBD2	CASSVGELAGVGGELFF	TGTGCCAGCAGCGTAGGGGAGTTAGCGGGAGTAGGTGGGGAGCTGTTTTTT
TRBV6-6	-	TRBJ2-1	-	CASSYSAAGGLNEQFF	TGTGCCAGCAGTTACTCTGCAGCGGGTGGTCTCAATGAGCAGTTCTTC
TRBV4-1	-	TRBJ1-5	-	CASSQAGVLNQPQHF	TGCGCCAGCAGCCAAGCTGGCGTCCTCAATCAGCCCCAGCATTTT
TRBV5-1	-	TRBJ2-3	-	CASGDGSTDTQYF	TGCGCCAGCGGGGACGGAAGCACAGATACGCAGTATTTT
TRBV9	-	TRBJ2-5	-	CASILGHDQETQYF	TGTGCCAGCATCTTAGGACACGACCAAGAGACCCAGTACTTC
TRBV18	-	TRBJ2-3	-	CASSPVLVGYGTDTQYF	TGTGCCAGCTCACCAGTGCTAGTGGGATATGGCACAGATACGCAGTATTTT
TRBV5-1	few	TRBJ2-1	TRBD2	CASSESGRAYNEQFF	TGCGCCAGCAGCGAAAGCGGGAGGGCCTACAATGAGCAGTTCTTC
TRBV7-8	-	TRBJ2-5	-	CASSPIGTAHQETQYF	TGTGCCAGCAGCCCTATTGGCACAGCCCATCAAGAGACCCAGTACTTC
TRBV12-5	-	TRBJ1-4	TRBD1	CASGLVLRTGVRPTNEKLFF	TGTGCTAGTGGTTTGGTACTACGGACAGGGGTTCGTCCAACTAATGAAAAACTGTTTTTT
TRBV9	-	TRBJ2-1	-	CASSVRGSSYNEQFF	TGTGCCAGCAGCGTACGGGGGAGCTCCTACAATGAGCAGTTCTTC
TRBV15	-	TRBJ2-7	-	CATSRDATAYEQYF	TGTGCCACCAGCAGAGATGCGACGGCCTACGAGCAGTACTTC
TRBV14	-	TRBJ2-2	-	CASSPPRGGWDTGELFF	TGTGCCAGCAGCCCACCCAGGGGAGGATGGGACACCGGGGAGCTGTTTTTT